This T cell receptor beta chain is from a study of blood T cell repertoires in COVID-19 (TCRdb year 2020). For the wider study: Samples from collaborators originated in the United States, Italy and Spain and spanned both the acute and convalescent phases of COVID-19. Where available, HLA class I and class II types were obtained from metadata supplied by the sample provider rather than from assay-based typing. The material from the prospective study consisted of cDNA or gDNA derived from T cells, B-cell-depleted T cells, or PBMCs. Deeply sampled blood TCRbeta repertoires from subjects exposed to, actively infected with, or recovered from COVID-19 were included in the dataset. Samples came from the ongoing ImmuneRACE study (first 160 participants) plus 1,254 subjects from 6 global collaborators. Sample metadata almost always included a de-identified subject ID, COVID-19 status, age in years and sex. A freely available public database, intended as a resource for researchers studying the immune response to SARS-CoV-2, is where the repertoires were released.

Participants in the prospective study were aged roughly 18 to 100 years, lived in some 24 United States geographic areas, and enrolled through a virtual design. To assign participants to cohorts, the prospective study relied on clinical history that participants themselves reported in a screening survey and a study questionnaire. Mobile phlebotomists in the prospective study collected whole blood, serum and a nasopharyngeal or oropharyngeal swab from every participant. Over an approximately 2-month period, participants in the prospective study had the option of providing additional blood draws and questionnaires. Blood samples from the prospective study were shipped frozen or at room temperature prior to DNA extraction. Summary of the overall study and its limitations: Clinical and demographic metadata were provided uncurated, with the amount varying by source and participant.

Note on this clone: Its antigen is currently not known. No much larger clone exists at a distance of one base, and base qualities are not known.

The immunoSEQ Assay, a bias-controlled multiplex PCR, was used to amplify TCRbeta CDR3 regions from genomic DNA. The source study handled its data this way. Nucleated cell counts per sample were estimated from amplification of reference gene primers within the assay. Sequence reads were collapsed and filtered to measure the absolute abundance of every unique TCRbeta CDR3 rearrangement. For each sample, productive Simpson clonality was calculated by taking the square root of Simpson's diversity index across productive rearrangements. TCRdb took over this immuneACCESS table, retaining in-frame rearrangements with V and J assigned. Such tables are incomplete; in checked studies, under half of the missing clones stem from an unresolved V gene, and the remainder is unexplained. The V and J calls and the clone size are those of that table, but D and trimming were determined from the DNA. The sample table lists around 190,000 clones, 87% of them with a count of one. Approximately 10% of the sample lies in the top ten.

CDR1 is given as KGHSH and CDR2 as LQKENI, both from the germline V gene. V and J are trimmed by 5 bases and 10 bases, and the gene matches miss 5 bases of the junction. The CDR3 has 14 amino acids, counting the end cysteine and phenylalanine. The read is trimmed to its CDR3 DNA, 42 bases read in frame from base 1. This receptor was identified in a man younger than 30 with acute COVID-19. The rearranged segments are TRBV18 and TRBJ2-1, with 13 bases matching TRBD2. Sequenced: PBMCs or T cells enriched from blood (not recorded which). The DNA reads TGTGCCAGCTCATCGGGACTAGCGGGATTGGAGCAGTTCTTC. It translates as CASSSGLAGLEQFF. The CDR3 plus the reference TRBV18 and TRBJ2-1 genes for the other parts give the full variable domain: NAGVMQNPRHLVRRRGQEARLRCSPMKGHSHVYWYRQLPEEGLKFMVYLQKENIIDESGMPKERFSAEFPKEGPSILRIQQVVRGDSAAYFCASSSGLAGLEQFFGPGTRLTVL.